The 25 T cell receptor beta chains presented below share a single source sample, sequenced in a study of long-term antiretroviral therapy in people with HIV. A v3.0 immunoSEQ assay was performed at survey level. The data were produced by immunoSEQ multiplex PCR, yet TCRdb's version contains in-frame clones alone and is incomplete. Of tens of thousands of clones in the sample, roughly three quarters are singletons; the top ten hold 11%. The sequenced sample was unsorted PBMCs, obtained 1.1 years before starting antiretroviral therapy. The source of these receptors is a woman between 40 and 55 years old with HIV.

This clone was seen only once. DNA for the CDR3: TGTGCCTGGGCCAGCGACAGGGGGAGAAAGACTGAAGCTTTCTTT. Its translation: CAWASDRGRKTEAFF. V is TRBV30 and J is TRBJ1-1; TRBD1 aligns across 9 bases. The CDR3 totals 15 residues. In germline, CDR1 is GTSNPN, CDR2 SVGIG (reference sequence). V shed 5 bases, J shed 5 bases, and the junction held 12 bases outside the gene matches.

The chain has TRBV6-6 and TRBJ2-1; TRBD2 agrees at 9 bases. The CDR3 runs 14 residues. Trimming removed 2 bases from V and 6 bases from J; junction bases left unmatched: 2. CDR1 and CDR2 (germline): MNHNY, SVGAGI (reference sequence). The CDR3 nucleotides are TGTGCCAGCAGTTACCTAGCGGGACCCAATGAGCAGTTCTTC. Protein product: CASSYLAGPNEQFF.

This clone was counted once. The V and J genes are TRBV29-1 and TRBJ1-1, with 7 bases matching TRBD1. The germline gives CDR1 SQVTM, CDR2 ANQGSEA. Losses at the gene ends were 6 bases for V and 6 bases for J; bases not matched to a gene: 4. CDR3 length: 11 amino acids. This CDR3 reads CSVRDSSEAFF. The DNA of the CDR3 is TGCAGCGTAAGGGACAGTTCTGAAGCTTTCTTT.

V and J are TRBV2 and TRBJ1-2; maybe TRBD1 (6 bases). The V and J ends lost 7 bases and 12 bases respectively, with 24 bases between them. This CDR3 is 14 amino acids long. The germline gives CDR1 SNHLY, CDR2 FYNNEI. The CDR3 DNA follows: TGTGCCAGCAATTCAGGGGAGGGATCTGCTATGAACACCTTC. This encodes CASNSGEGSAMNTF.

The chain couples TRBV5-1 to TRBJ2-3; TRBD1 matches 9 bases. CDR1 SGHRS and CDR2 YFSETQ come from the germline V gene. This CDR3 region has 14 residues. V trimming: 4 bases; J trimming: 4 bases; junction bases outside the gene matches: 4. The CDR3 protein is CASSPDRGADTQYF. The CDR3 DNA is TGCGCCAGCAGCCCGGACAGGGGTGCAGATACGCAGTATTTT.

The chain recombines TRBV6-6 with TRBJ1-2; D is ambiguous. The CDR3 runs 13 residues. Germline CDR1 MNHNY, CDR2 SVGAGI (reference sequence). V was clipped by 3 bases and J by 6 bases, with 11 bases between them. CDR3 nucleotides: TGTGCCAGCAGTTATGGTGGCGGGGATGGCTACACCTTC. Its protein product is CASSYGGGDGYTF.

This chain joins TRBV11-3 and TRBJ1-2; no firm D call. This CDR3 comprises 13 residues. Germline CDR1 and CDR2: SGHNT and YENEEA. The V end was cut by 6 bases, the J end by 1 base, with 9 bases between. The CDR3 DNA follows: TGTGCCAGCAGTCCCCGATTTAACTATGGCTACACCTTC. It codes for CASSPRFNYGYTF.

V usage is TRBV6-5 and J usage is TRBJ2-2; no definite D call. Germline V gene sequence: CDR1 MNHEY, CDR2 SVGAGI. The CDR3 is made up of 15 amino acids. The germline V and J ends were trimmed by 6 bases and 0 bases, with 11 bases remaining between them. CDR3 nucleotide sequence: TGTGCCAGCAGAACAGTAGCCGCGAACACCGGGGAGCTGTTTTTT. It encodes CASRTVAANTGELFF.

The chain links TRBV15 to TRBJ1-2; TRBD1 matches 11 bases. The V gene end was trimmed by 4 bases and the J gene end by 3 bases; junction bases not matched to a gene: 7. Germline CDR1 and CDR2: LNHNV and YYDKDF (reference sequence). This CDR3 is built from 16 residues. The CDR3 is CATSIRTGGAYYGYTF. The CDR3 nucleotides are TGTGCCACCAGCATCCGGACAGGGGGCGCATACTATGGCTACACCTTC.

The V and J genes are TRBV5-1 and TRBJ2-3, with D perhaps TRBD2 (7 bases). The CDR3 is 15 residues long. Germline V gene data show CDR1 as SGHRS and CDR2 as YFSETQ. The V end lost 2 bases, the J end lost 2 bases, and 12 bases lay between the germline ends. The CDR3 is CASSFWGGPTDTQYF. The CDR3 DNA reads TGCGCCAGCAGCTTTTGGGGGGGGCCCACAGATACGCAGTATTTT.

The chain combines TRBV6-6 with TRBJ2-1; 7 nucleotides align to TRBD1. V lost 5 bases, J lost 9 bases, and 10 bases stayed unmatched. Germline lookup yields CDR1 MNHNY and CDR2 SVGAGI (reference sequence). The CDR3 consists of 14 residues. The CDR3 DNA reads TGTGCCAGCAGTCAAGACAGGGTAGTCAGTGAGCAGTTCTTC. Translated, it gives CASSQDRVVSEQFF.

The V call is TRBV19, the J call TRBJ2-1, with TRBD1 as a possible D gene (5 bases). This CDR3 region has 14 residues. Germline V gene data show CDR1 as LNHDA and CDR2 as SQIVND (reference sequence). The V and J ends lost 6 bases and 7 bases respectively, with 16 bases between them. The CDR3 DNA is TGTGCCAGTAGGTTGCAGGGTGGGCCGAATGAGCAGTTCTTC. Amino acid sequence: CASRLQGGPNEQFF.

V and J are TRBV19 and TRBJ2-1, with 9 bases identical to TRBD2. CDR1 is LNHDA and CDR2 is SQIVND in the germline V gene (reference sequence). The CDR3 runs 18 residues. Losses at the gene ends were 1 base for V and 4 bases for J; bases not matched to a gene: 11. CDR3 residues: CASSIGSPGLAAYNEQFF. CDR3 nucleotide sequence: TGTGCCAGTAGTATAGGGTCGCCGGGACTAGCAGCTTACAATGAGCAGTTCTTC.

This chain joins TRBV2 and TRBJ1-2, with 8 bases fitting TRBD1. Germline assignment: CDR1 SNHLY and CDR2 FYNNEI. The CDR3 covers 15 residues. The V segment lost 7 bases and the J segment 0 bases; nucleotides outside the gene matches: 7. The CDR3 coding sequence is TGTGCCAGCAATTCCCAGGGGGCGGCTAACTATGGCTACACCTTC. Protein product: CASNSQGAANYGYTF.

V is TRBV2 and J is TRBJ2-5, with D possibly being TRBD2 (5 bases). With 1 base removed from V and 8 bases from J, the gap between germline ends came to 14 bases. The CDR3 loop spans 14 amino acids. Germline values: CDR1 SNHLY, CDR2 FYNNEI. CDR3 nucleotides: TGTGCCAGCAGTGAAGGCCCAGCCGGGGAAACCCAGTACTTC. Its protein is CASSEGPAGETQYF. The full variable domain, its missing parts supplied by reference TRBV2 and TRBJ2-5, is EPEVTQTPSHQVTQMGQEVILRCVPISNHLYFYWYRQILGQKVEFLVSFYNNEISEKSEIFDDQFSVERPDGSNFTLKIRSTKLEDSAMYFCASSEGPAGETQYFGPGTRLLVL.

This sequence joins TRBV10-2 and TRBJ1-2, with a weak D call TRBD1 (5 bases). Germline assignment: CDR1 WSHSY and CDR2 SAAADI. This CDR3 region has 14 residues. Trimming shortened V by 7 bases and J by 4 bases, and 16 bases separated the two germline ends. CDR3 in DNA: TGCGCCAGCATCAGCTCTGGGGGTGGCTATGGCTACACCTTC. Translated, it gives CASISSGGGYGYTF.

This chain uses TRBV6-6 with TRBJ1-1; 11 bases are a match to TRBD1. V shed 2 bases, J shed 4 bases, and the junction held 3 bases outside the gene matches. This CDR3 has 15 amino acids. Germline V gives CDR1 MNHNY, CDR2 SVGAGI (reference sequence). The CDR3 sequence is CASSYPGQGGTEAFF. CDR3 in DNA: TGTGCCAGCAGTTACCCGGGACAGGGGGGCACTGAAGCTTTCTTT.

CDR3 loop: CASSLSPTGAGDNEQFF. CDR3 bases: TGCGCCAGCAGCTTGTCCCCCACGGGTGCGGGGGATAATGAGCAGTTCTTC. The chain uses TRBV5-1 and TRBJ2-1, with 7 positions matching TRBD2. J gave up 7 bases and V 1 base, and 14 bases lay outside the gene matches. The length of the CDR3 is 17 residues. Germline V gene lookup returns CDR1 SGHRS and CDR2 YFSETQ. The variable domain in full, completed from reference TRBV5-1 and TRBJ2-1, reads KAGVTQTPRYLIKTRGQQVTLSCSPISGHRSVSWYQQTPGQGLQFLFEYFSETQRNKGNFPGRFSGRQFSNSRSEMNVSTLELGDSALYLCASSLSPTGAGDNEQFFGPGTRLTVL.

In this sample, this clone turned up a few times. The chain recombines TRBV30 with TRBJ1-5; TRBD1 aligns across 7 bases. The V gene end was trimmed by 4 bases and the J gene end by 4 bases; junction bases not matched to a gene: 4. Germline V gene lookup returns CDR1 GTSNPN and CDR2 SVGIG (reference sequence). The CDR3 contains 13 residues. Here the CDR3 reads CAWKGGPNQPQHF. CDR3 sequence (DNA): TGTGCCTGGAAAGGGGGCCCTAATCAGCCCCAGCATTTT.

CDR3: CASSPQTVYEQYF. DNA for the CDR3: TGTGCCAGCTCACCACAGACAGTCTACGAGCAGTACTTC. The V gene is TRBV18, the J gene TRBJ2-7, with a possible D match to TRBD1 (5 bases). CDR1 is KGHSH, CDR2 LQKENI, per germline. Trimming stripped 1 base from V and 3 bases from J, with 7 bases between. The CDR3 sequence is 13 residues long.

The V gene is TRBV25-1, the J gene TRBJ1-2; 8 nucleotides match TRBD1. Looked up from germline, CDR1 is MGHDK and CDR2 is SYGVNS. Trimming removed 4 bases from V and 5 bases from J; junction bases left unmatched: 9. The CDR3 has 15 amino acids. CDR3 in DNA: TGTGCCAGCAGTGTAGCCGGGACAGGAGAATATGGCTACACCTTC. Translating it yields CASSVAGTGEYGYTF.

The chain uses TRBV2 and TRBJ2-1; D may correspond to TRBD1 or TRBD2 (6 bases each). The CDR3 runs to 12 residues. V dropped 5 bases and J dropped 8 bases, with 10 bases sitting between them. CDR1 and CDR2 (germline): SNHLY, FYNNEI. The CDR3 DNA reads as TGTGCCAGCAGTTCAGGGGAGGATGAGCAGTTCTTC. Its protein product is CASSSGEDEQFF.

J is TRBJ2-7 and V is TRBV11-3; TRBD2 matches at 15 bases. Germline assignment: CDR1 SGHNT and CDR2 YENEEA. The V segment lost 2 bases and the J segment 1 base; nucleotides outside the gene matches: 9. The CDR3 runs to 19 residues. CDR3 DNA sequence: TGTGCCAGCAGCTTAATGGCCGGGACTAGCGGGGGGATGTCCTACGAGCAGTACTTC. This codes for CASSLMAGTSGGMSYEQYF. The whole variable domain, filled in from reference TRBV11-3 and TRBJ2-7, reads EAGVVQSPRYKIIEKKQPVAFWCNPISGHNTLYWYLQNLGQGPELLIRYENEEAVDDSQLPKDRFSAERLKGVDSTLKIQPAELGDSAVYLCASSLMAGTSGGMSYEQYFGPGTRLTVT.

This clone was observed a handful of times. This chain uses TRBV2 with TRBJ2-2, with TRBD1 identical over 9 bases. Germline-derived CDR1 and CDR2 are SNHLY and FYNNEI. The CDR3 covers 17 residues. After removal of 5 bases from V and 3 bases from J, the junction contained 10 bases not matched to a gene. CDR3: CASSRIKQGAHTGELFF. The CDR3 DNA follows: TGTGCCAGCAGTCGGATCAAACAGGGGGCGCACACCGGGGAGCTGTTTTTT.

The chain links TRBV19 to TRBJ2-2; D call uncertain. The CDR3 runs 12 residues. V lost 1 base and J lost 7, with 4 bases in between. Germline values: CDR1 LNHDA, CDR2 SQIVND (reference sequence). This chain's CDR3 is CASSIGGGELFF. DNA for the CDR3: TGTGCCAGTAGTATAGGGGGCGGGGAGCTGTTTTTT. Combining the CDR3 with reference TRBV19 and TRBJ2-2 gives the whole variable domain DGGITQSPKYLFRKEGQNVTLSCEQNLNHDAMYWYRQDPGQGLRLIYYSQIVNDFQKGDIAEGYSVSREKKESFPLTVTSAQKNPTAFYLCASSIGGGELFFGEGSRLTVL.